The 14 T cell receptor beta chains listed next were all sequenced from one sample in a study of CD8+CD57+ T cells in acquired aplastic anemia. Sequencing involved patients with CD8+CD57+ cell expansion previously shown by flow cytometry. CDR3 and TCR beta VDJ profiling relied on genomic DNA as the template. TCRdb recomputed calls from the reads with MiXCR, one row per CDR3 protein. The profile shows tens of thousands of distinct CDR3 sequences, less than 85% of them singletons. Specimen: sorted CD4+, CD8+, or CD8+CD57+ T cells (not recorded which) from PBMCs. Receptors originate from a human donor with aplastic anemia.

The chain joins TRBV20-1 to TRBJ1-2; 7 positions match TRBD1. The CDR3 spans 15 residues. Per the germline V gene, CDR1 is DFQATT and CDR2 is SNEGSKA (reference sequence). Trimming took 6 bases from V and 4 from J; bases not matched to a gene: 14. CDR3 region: CSAESDRTGAYGYTF. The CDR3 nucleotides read TGCAGTGCAGAGTCCGACAGGACAGGAGCCTATGGCTACACCTTC.

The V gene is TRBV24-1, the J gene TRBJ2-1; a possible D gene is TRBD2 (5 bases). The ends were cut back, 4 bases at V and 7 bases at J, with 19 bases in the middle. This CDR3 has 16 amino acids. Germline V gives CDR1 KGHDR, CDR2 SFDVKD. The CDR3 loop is CATSDSGPRELNEQFF. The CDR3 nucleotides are TGTGCCACCAGTGACTCCGGACCGAGGGAGCTGAATGAGCAGTTCTTC.

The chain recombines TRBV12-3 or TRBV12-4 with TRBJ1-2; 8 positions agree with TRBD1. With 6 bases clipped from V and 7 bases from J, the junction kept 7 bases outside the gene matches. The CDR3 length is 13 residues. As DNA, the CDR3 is TGTGCCAGCAGAGATAGGACAGGGAGTGGCTACACCTTC. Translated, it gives CASRDRTGSGYTF.

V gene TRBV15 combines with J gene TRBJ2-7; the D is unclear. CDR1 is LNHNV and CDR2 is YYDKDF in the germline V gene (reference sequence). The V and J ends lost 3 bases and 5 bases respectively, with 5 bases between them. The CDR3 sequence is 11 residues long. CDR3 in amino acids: CATSSTNEQYF. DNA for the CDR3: TGTGCCACCAGCAGCACTAACGAGCAGTACTTC.

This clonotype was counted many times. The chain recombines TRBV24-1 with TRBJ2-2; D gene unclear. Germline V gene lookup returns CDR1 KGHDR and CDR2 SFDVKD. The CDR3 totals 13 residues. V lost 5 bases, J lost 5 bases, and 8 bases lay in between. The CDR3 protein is CATSARQTGELFF. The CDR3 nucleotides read TGTGCCACCAGTGCCCGACAAACCGGGGAGCTGTTTTTT.

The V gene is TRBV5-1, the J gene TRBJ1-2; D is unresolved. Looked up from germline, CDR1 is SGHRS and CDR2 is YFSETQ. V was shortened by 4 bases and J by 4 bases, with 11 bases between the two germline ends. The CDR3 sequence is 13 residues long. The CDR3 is CASSTQASYGYTF. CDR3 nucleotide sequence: TGCGCCAGCAGCACGCAAGCTAGCTATGGCTACACCTTC.

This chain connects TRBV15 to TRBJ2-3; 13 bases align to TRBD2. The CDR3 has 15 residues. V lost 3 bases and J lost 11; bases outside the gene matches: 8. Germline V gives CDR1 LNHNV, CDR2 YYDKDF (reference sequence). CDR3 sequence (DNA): TGTGCCACCAGCAGGGAGACGGGACTAGCGGGGTGGCAGTATTTT. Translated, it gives CATSRETGLAGWQYF.

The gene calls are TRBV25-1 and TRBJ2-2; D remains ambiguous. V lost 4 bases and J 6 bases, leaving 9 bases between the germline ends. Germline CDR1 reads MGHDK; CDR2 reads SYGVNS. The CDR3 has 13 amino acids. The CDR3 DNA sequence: TGTGCCAGCAGTGGTGGAGAGGCCGGGGAGCTGTTTTTT. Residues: CASSGGEAGELFF.

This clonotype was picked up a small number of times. The CDR3 bases are TGTGCCAGCAGTGGACTCCAAGAGACCCAGTACTTC. Translated: CASSGLQETQYF. The rearrangement uses TRBV2 and TRBJ2-5; D ambiguous. V lost 4 bases and J 1 base, leaving 4 bases between the germline ends. Germline assignment: CDR1 SNHLY and CDR2 FYNNEI. The CDR3 has 12 amino acids.

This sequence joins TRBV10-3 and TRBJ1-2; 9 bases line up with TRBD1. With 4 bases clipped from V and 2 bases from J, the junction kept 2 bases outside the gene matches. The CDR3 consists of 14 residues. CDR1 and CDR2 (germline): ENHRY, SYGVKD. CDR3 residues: CAISGTGANYGYTF. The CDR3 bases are TGTGCCATCAGTGGGACAGGGGCCAACTATGGCTACACCTTC.

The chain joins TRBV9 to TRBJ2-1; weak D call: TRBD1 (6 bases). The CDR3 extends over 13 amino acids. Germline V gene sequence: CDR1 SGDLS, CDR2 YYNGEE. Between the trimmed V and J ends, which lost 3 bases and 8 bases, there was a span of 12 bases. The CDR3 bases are TGTGCCAGCAGCGAGCACAGGGCCCATGAGCAGTTCTTC. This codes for CASSEHRAHEQFF.

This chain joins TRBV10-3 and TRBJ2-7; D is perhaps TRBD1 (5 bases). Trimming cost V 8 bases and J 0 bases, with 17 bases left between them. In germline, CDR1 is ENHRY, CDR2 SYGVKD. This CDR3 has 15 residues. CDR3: CAISKRTPSSYEQYF. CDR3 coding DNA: TGTGCCATCTCGAAGAGGACACCGAGCTCCTACGAGCAGTACTTC.

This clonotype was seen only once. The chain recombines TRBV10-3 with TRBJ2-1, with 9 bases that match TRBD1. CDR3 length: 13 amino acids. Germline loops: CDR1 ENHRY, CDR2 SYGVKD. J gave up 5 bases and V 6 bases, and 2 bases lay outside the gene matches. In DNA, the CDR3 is TGTGCCATCAGGGGACAGGGTCACAATGAGCAGTTCTTC. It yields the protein CAIRGQGHNEQFF.

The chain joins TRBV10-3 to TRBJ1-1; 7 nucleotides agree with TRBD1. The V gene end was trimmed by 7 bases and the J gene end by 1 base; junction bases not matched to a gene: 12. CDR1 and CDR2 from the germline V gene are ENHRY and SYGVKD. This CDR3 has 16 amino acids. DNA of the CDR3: TGTGCCATCACTGGGACAGCGAGTAATTCGAACACTGAAGCTTTCTTT. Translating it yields CAITGTASNSNTEAFF.